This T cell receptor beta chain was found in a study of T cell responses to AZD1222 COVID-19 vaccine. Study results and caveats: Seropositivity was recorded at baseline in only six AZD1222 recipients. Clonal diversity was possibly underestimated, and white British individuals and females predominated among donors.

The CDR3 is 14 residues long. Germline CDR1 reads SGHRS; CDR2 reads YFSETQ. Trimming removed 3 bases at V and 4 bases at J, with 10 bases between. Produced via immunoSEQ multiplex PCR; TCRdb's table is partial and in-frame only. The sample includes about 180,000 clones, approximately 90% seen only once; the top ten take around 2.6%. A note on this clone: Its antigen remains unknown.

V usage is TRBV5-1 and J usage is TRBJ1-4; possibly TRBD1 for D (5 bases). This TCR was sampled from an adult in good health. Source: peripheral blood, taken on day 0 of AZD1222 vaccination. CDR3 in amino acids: CASSSGLSNEKLFF. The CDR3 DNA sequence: TGCGCCAGCAGCTCGGGACTGAGTAATGAAAAACTGTTTTTT.